This entry describes one T cell receptor (beta chain). The sample originates from a study of blood T cell repertoires in COVID-19. Background on the study: PBMCs, B-cell-depleted T cells, or T cells were the source of the cDNA or gDNA that made up the material.

Source study methods: Reference gene primer amplification in the assay estimated nucleated cell counts. Measured with immunoSEQ multiplex PCR; TCRdb has only the in-frame clones, and not every one. V and J calls and clone size are given by that table; D and trimming were obtained from the DNA. The sample yields more than 80,000 clones, 87% seen once. The source is a woman aged 55 to 70 with COVID-19, enrolled during active disease. Sequenced: peripheral blood.

The CDR3 DNA follows: TGCGCCAGCAGCTTGAGGGGGGGCTCCTCTGGAAACACCATATATTTT. Translating gives CASSLRGGSSGNTIYF. The V gene is TRBV5-1, the J gene TRBJ1-3; possible D gene TRBD1, 6 bases. The V end lost 1 base, the J end lost 0 bases, and 11 bases lay between the germline ends. CDR1 and CDR2 from the germline V gene are SGHRS and YFSETQ. This CDR3 spans 16 amino acids.